This TCR beta chain emerged from a study of regulatory T cells in long-lasting Graves disease. Building the TCR beta libraries relied on iRepertoire HTBI primers, and CDR3 regions underwent Arm-PCR. TCRdb reprocessed the multiplex PCR reads with MiXCR, giving one entry per CDR3 protein. This sample has 200,000 to 250,000 distinct CDR3 sequences, with approximately 18% found just once. This clonotype came up a few times. Sample time point: newly diagnosed GD, antithyroid drugs for less than 3 months. Making the TCR library involved RNA that had been extracted from PBMCs. Patients all came to the study from an endocrinology department in Xi'an, China. With 4 bases clipped from V and 10 bases from J, the junction kept 19 bases outside the gene matches. In germline, CDR1 is MGHDK, CDR2 SYGVNS. The CDR3 is made up of 17 amino acids. This same sample was also part of a study on T cells in Graves' hyperthyroidism and ophthalmopathy. That paper states: Patients were excluded for uncontrolled infection, other autoimmune disease, pregnancy or lactation.

This chain joins TRBV25-1 and TRBJ2-1; 7 positions match TRBD1. The TCR originated in a woman in her 30s with Graves disease. The material sequenced was peripheral blood mononuclear cells (PBMCs), taken at new diagnosis, from a patient treated with antithyroid drugs. Here the CDR3 DNA reads TGTGCCAGCAGTGGACCCCGCCAGGGGGAGTCGCGCCTAGAGCAGTTCTTC. Encoded protein: CASSGPRQGESRLEQFF. Looking up the rest from reference TRBV25-1 and TRBJ2-1 gives the full variable domain: EADIYQTPRYLVIGTGKKITLECSQTMGHDKMYWYQQDPGMELHLIHYSYGVNSTEKGDLSSESTVSRIRTEHFPLTLESARPSHTSQYLCASSGPRQGESRLEQFFGPGTRLTVL.